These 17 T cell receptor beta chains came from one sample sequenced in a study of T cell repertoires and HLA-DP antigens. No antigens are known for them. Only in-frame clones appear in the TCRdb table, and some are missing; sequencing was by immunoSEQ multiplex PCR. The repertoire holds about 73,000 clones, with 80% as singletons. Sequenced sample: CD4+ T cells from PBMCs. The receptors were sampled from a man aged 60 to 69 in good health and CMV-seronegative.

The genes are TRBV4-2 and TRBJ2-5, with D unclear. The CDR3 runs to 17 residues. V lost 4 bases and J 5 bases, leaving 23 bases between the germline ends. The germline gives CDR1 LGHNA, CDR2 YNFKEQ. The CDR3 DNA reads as TGTGCCAGCAGCCTGTCCTGGGCTGGCTCCCTTGATGAGACCCAGTACTTC. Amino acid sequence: CASSLSWAGSLDETQYF.

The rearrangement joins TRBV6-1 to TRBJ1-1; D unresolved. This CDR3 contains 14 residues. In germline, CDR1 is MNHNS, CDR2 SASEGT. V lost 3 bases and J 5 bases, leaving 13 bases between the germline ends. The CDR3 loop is CASSDGRIETEAFF. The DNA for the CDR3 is TGTGCCAGCAGTGATGGGAGGATTGAGACTGAAGCTTTCTTT.

CDR3: CASSFKPLDTQYF. The DNA of the CDR3 is TGTGCCAGCAGTTTTAAGCCCCTAGATACGCAGTATTTT. This chain joins TRBV27 and TRBJ2-3, with D hard to call. V was pared by 3 bases and J by 5 bases, with 9 bases between. The CDR3 runs 13 residues. The germline V gene encodes CDR1 MNHEY and CDR2 SMNVEV (reference sequence).

The CDR3 here is CASSLDRGHGYTF. The CDR3 nucleotides are TGTGCCAGCAGCTTGGACAGGGGGCATGGCTACACCTTC. This sequence joins TRBV5-6 and TRBJ1-2; 9 bases fit TRBD1. This CDR3 has 13 residues. The junction had 0 bases not matched to a gene; V was cut back by 0 bases and J by 6 bases. CDR1 SGHDT and CDR2 YYEEEE come from the germline V gene. Full variable domain (outside the CDR3, taken from reference TRBV5-6 and TRBJ1-2): DAGVTQSPTHLIKTRGQQVTLRCSPKSGHDTVSWYQQALGQGPQFIFQYYEEEERQRGNFPDRFSGHQFPNYSSELNVNALLLGDSALYLCASSLDRGHGYTFGSGTRLTVV.

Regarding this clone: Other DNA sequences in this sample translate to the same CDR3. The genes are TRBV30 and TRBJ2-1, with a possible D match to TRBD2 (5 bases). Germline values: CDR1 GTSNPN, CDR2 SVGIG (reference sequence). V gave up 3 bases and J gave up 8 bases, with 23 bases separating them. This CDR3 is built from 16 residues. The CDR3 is CAWSPAPAPGLYEQFF. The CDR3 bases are TGTGCCTGGAGCCCAGCCCCAGCCCCGGGATTGTATGAGCAGTTCTTC.

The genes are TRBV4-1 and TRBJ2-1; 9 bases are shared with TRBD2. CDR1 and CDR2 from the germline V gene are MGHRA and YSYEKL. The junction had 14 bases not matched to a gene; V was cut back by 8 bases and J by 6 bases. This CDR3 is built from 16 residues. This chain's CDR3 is CASSLPRGLAINEQFF. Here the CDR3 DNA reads TGCGCCAGCTCGTTACCACGGGGACTAGCAATCAATGAGCAGTTCTTC.

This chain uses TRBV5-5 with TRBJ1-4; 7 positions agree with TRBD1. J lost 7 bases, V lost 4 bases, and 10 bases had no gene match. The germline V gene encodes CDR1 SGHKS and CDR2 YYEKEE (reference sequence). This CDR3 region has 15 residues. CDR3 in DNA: TGTGCCAGCAGCCGCAACGGGCCAGGGGGTGAAAAACTGTTTTTT. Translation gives CASSRNGPGGEKLFF.

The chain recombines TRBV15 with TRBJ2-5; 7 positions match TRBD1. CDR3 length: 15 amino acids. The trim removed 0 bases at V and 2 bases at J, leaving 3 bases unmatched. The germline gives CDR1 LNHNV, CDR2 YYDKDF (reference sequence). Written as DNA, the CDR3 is TGTGCCACCAGCAGAGACCCGGGACAGCAAGAGACCCAGTACTTC. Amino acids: CATSRDPGQQETQYF.

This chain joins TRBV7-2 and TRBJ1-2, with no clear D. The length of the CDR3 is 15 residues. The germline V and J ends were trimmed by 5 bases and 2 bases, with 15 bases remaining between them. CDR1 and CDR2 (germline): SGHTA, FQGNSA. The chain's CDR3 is CASSPERTVNYGYTF. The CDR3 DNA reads TGTGCCAGCAGCCCAGAGCGGACGGTAAACTATGGCTACACCTTC.

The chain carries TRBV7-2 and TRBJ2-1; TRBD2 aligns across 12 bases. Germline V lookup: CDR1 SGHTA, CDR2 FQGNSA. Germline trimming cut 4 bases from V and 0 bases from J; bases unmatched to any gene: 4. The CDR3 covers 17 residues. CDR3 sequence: CASSSTSGGSSYNEQFF. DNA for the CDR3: TGTGCCAGCAGCTCCACTAGCGGGGGGAGCTCCTACAATGAGCAGTTCTTC.

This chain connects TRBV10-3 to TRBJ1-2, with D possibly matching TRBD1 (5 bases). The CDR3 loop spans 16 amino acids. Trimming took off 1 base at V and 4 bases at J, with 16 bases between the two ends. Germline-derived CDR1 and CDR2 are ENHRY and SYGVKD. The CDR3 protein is CAISELGIQEGYGYTF. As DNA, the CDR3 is TGTGCCATCAGTGAGTTGGGGATACAGGAGGGCTATGGCTACACCTTC.

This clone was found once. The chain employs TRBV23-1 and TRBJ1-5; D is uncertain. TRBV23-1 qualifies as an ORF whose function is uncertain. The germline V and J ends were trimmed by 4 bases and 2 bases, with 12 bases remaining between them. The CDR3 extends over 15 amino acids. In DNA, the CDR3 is TGCGCCAGCAGTCCAACTACAGAGGGCAATCAGCCCCAGCATTTT. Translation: CASSPTTEGNQPQHF.

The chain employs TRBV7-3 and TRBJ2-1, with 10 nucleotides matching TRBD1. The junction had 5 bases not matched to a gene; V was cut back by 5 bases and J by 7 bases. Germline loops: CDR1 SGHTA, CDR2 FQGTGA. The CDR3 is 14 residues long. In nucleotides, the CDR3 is TGTGCCAGCAGCCCACCGGGACAGGGGAATGAGCAGTTCTTC. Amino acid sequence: CASSPPGQGNEQFF.

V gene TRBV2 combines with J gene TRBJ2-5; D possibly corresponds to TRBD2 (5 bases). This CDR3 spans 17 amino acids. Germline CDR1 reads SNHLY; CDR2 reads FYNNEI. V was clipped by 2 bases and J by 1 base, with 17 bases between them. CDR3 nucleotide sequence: TGTGCCAGCAGTGAACCCCGTCGGACTGGCCGCCAAGAGACCCAGTACTTC. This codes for CASSEPRRTGRQETQYF. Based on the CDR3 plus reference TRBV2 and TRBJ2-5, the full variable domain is EPEVTQTPSHQVTQMGQEVILRCVPISNHLYFYWYRQILGQKVEFLVSFYNNEISEKSEIFDDQFSVERPDGSNFTLKIRSTKLEDSAMYFCASSEPRRTGRQETQYFGPGTRLLVL.

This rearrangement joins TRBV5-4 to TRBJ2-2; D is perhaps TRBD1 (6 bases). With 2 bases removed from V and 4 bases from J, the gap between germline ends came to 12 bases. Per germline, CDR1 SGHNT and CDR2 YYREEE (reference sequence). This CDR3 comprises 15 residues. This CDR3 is CASSFNRGFTGELFF. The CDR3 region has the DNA TGTGCCAGCAGCTTTAATAGGGGGTTCACCGGGGAGCTGTTTTTT.

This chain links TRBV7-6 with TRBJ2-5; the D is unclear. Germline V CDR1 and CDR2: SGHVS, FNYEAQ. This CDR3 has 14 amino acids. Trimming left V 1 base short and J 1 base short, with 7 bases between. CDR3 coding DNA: TGTGCCAGCAGCTTAGGGGTAGTCCAAGAGACCCAGTACTTC. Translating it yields CASSLGVVQETQYF.

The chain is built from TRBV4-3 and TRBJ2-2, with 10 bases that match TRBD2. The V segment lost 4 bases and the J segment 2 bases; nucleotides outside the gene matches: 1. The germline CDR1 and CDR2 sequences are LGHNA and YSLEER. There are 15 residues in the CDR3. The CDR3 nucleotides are TGCGCCAGCAGCCGGACTAGCGGAAACACCGGGGAGCTGTTTTTT. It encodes CASSRTSGNTGELFF.